This T cell receptor (beta chain) originates from a study of CD8 T cells in ankylosing spondylitis. Overall study results and limits: Blood of patients with ankylosing spondylitis appeared to be characterized by a TCR beta motif of 8 or 9 highly homologous variants. CD8+ disease-linked clones were present at relatively low frequencies in blood.

This CDR3 comprises 13 residues. Germline loops: CDR1 DFQATT, CDR2 SNEGSKA (reference sequence). Libraries for TCR beta were made by quantitative 5'-RACE with molecular barcodes. TCRdb analysed the 5' RACE reads with MiXCR anew, one entry per CDR3 protein. The sample records around 130,000 distinct CDR3 sequences, approximately 9.9% being singletons. The sample holds many counts of this clonotype. Its matching antigen is unknown. This clonotype originated in a male donor with ankylosing spondylitis or in good health (not recorded which). The rearrangement joins TRBV20-1 to TRBJ2-5; 10 positions agree with TRBD1. Sequencing was done on a sample of blood, either unsorted or a sorted T cell fraction (not recorded which). CDR3 sequence: CGGTGVSLETQYF. The CDR3 DNA reads TGCGGGGGGACAGGGGTGTCTCTGGAGACCCAGTACTTC.